This passage covers 19 T cell receptor beta chains from one sample sequenced in a study of OX40 agonist ivuxolimab in advanced cancers. The library was obtained by the immunoSEQ multiplex PCR assay. TCRdb limited this immuneACCESS table to in-frame rearrangements with V and J called. A share of clones is missing; checked studies link under half to unresolved V genes, and the rest is unexplained. The sample table contains some 100,000 clones; only one count was recorded for around nine tenths of them. Clones ranked in the top ten supply over 0.3% of the sample. The sequences come from CD4+ or CD8+ T cells sorted from blood, collected in a trial of the OX40 agonist ivuxolimab. Receptor source: an adult with an advanced solid tumor such as melanoma, head and neck, liver or kidney cancer.

V gene TRBV5-6 combines with J gene TRBJ2-5; possible D gene TRBD2, 6 bases. The germline gives CDR1 SGHDT, CDR2 YYEEEE. The CDR3 is made up of 13 amino acids. The V and J ends lost 6 bases and 1 base respectively, with 10 bases between them. This CDR3 reads CASTSGGQETQYF. CDR3 DNA sequence: TGTGCCAGCACCTCCGGGGGCCAAGAGACCCAGTACTTC.

CDR3 DNA sequence: TGCGCCAGCAGACGGACAGGGGAGAACACCGGGGAGCTGTTTTTT. Its translation is CASRRTGENTGELFF. This sequence joins TRBV5-1 and TRBJ2-2; 9 bases match TRBD1. The trim removed 5 bases at V and 1 base at J, leaving 3 bases unmatched. Germline V gene lookup returns CDR1 SGHRS and CDR2 YFSETQ. The CDR3 spans 15 residues.

The chain combines TRBV2 with TRBJ2-7, with D possibly TRBD1 on 6 matching bases. The germline V gene encodes CDR1 SNHLY and CDR2 FYNNEI. The CDR3 totals 15 residues. V was cut by 6 bases and J by 0 bases, with 15 bases left in between. The CDR3 reads CASRISRGFSYEQYF. The CDR3 DNA follows: TGTGCCAGCAGAATAAGTAGGGGGTTCTCCTACGAGCAGTACTTC.

V is TRBV7-2 and J is TRBJ2-7; 7 bases agree with TRBD1. Germline V gives CDR1 SGHTA, CDR2 FQGNSA. The V and J ends lost 5 bases and 7 bases, in that order; junction bases with no gene match: 5. There are 12 residues in the CDR3. The CDR3 DNA follows: TGTGCCAGCAGCACCGACAGGGTTGAGCAGTACTTC. Its protein product is CASSTDRVEQYF. Using reference TRBV7-2 and TRBJ2-7 for the parts outside the CDR3, the full variable domain is GAGVSQSPSNKVTEKGKDVELRCDPISGHTALYWYRQSLGQGLEFLIYFQGNSAPDKSGLPSDRFSAERTGGSVSTLTIQRTQQEDSAVYLCASSTDRVEQYFGPGTRLTVT.

The rearrangement uses TRBV28 and TRBJ2-7; D is possibly TRBD1 (6 bases). The ends were cut back, 6 bases at V and 5 bases at J, with 20 bases in the middle. Germline V lookup: CDR1 MDHEN, CDR2 SYDVKM. This CDR3 comprises 15 residues. CDR3 coding DNA: TGTGCCAGCAGCCCAAGTGGGGGCCGCGGCCACGAGCAGTACTTC. Translation: CASSPSGGRGHEQYF.

At least ten counts were recorded for this clone. The chain uses TRBV7-8 and TRBJ2-2; 8 bases fit TRBD1. Per the germline V gene, CDR1 is SGHVS and CDR2 is FQNEAQ. The CDR3 contains 15 residues. J lost 3 bases, V lost 5 bases, and 5 bases had no gene match. The CDR3 sequence is CASSRTGGYTGELFF. The CDR3 DNA sequence: TGTGCCAGCAGCCGTACAGGGGGGTACACCGGGGAGCTGTTTTTT.

This chain links TRBV13 with TRBJ2-7, with D unclear. V was clipped by 1 base and J by 0 bases, with 7 bases between them. The germline V gene encodes CDR1 PRHDT and CDR2 FYEKMQ (reference sequence). This CDR3 is 14 amino acids long. CDR3 sequence reads: CASSLAPSSYEQYF. CDR3 bases: TGTGCCAGCAGCTTAGCGCCCAGCTCCTACGAGCAGTACTTC.

This chain uses TRBV5-1 with TRBJ2-5, with D perhaps TRBD1 or TRBD2 (6 bases each). This CDR3 contains 15 residues. Germline-derived CDR1 and CDR2 are SGHRS and YFSETQ. Trimming pared 4 bases from V and 1 base from J, leaving 14 bases between. DNA of the CDR3: TGCGCCAGCAGCCCGGGGGCGGGGACCCAAGAGACCCAGTACTTC. As protein: CASSPGAGTQETQYF.

The chain recombines TRBV5-1 with TRBJ2-3; D unclear. CDR3 length: 15 amino acids. The ends were cut back, 2 bases at V and 1 base at J, with 11 bases in the middle. Germline V gene sequence: CDR1 SGHRS, CDR2 YFSETQ. The CDR3 here is CASSFAAVGTDTQYF. The CDR3 DNA is TGCGCCAGCAGCTTCGCTGCCGTGGGCACAGATACGCAGTATTTT.

This sequence joins TRBV28 and TRBJ2-5; D call uncertain. V was shortened by 6 bases and J by 7 bases, with 9 bases between the two germline ends. The germline gives CDR1 MDHEN, CDR2 SYDVKM. The CDR3 loop spans 11 amino acids. This CDR3 is CASSKMGTQYF. CDR3 nucleotides: TGTGCCAGCAGCAAAATGGGGACCCAGTACTTC.

The rearrangement uses TRBV21-1 and TRBJ2-3; TRBD2 was called by the table and not checked on the DNA. TRBV21-1 has pseudogene status. This CDR3 comprises 17 residues. This chain's CDR3 is CASSKDGLAGGPDTQYF. CDR3 nucleotides: TGTGCCAGCAGCAAAGATGGACTAGCGGGAGGGCCAGATACGCAGTATTTT.

The chain employs TRBV28 and TRBJ2-1; 9 bases match TRBD2. Germline CDR1 reads MDHEN; CDR2 reads SYDVKM. The trim removed 5 bases at V and 9 bases at J, leaving 8 bases unmatched. The CDR3 loop spans 14 amino acids. The CDR3, as DNA: TGTGCCAGCAGTATTAGCGGGAGTGGAGTTGAGCAGTTCTTC. Its protein product is CASSISGSGVEQFF. The full variable domain, with the rest looked up from reference TRBV28 and TRBJ2-1, is DVKVTQSSRYLVKRTGEKVFLECVQDMDHENMFWYRQDPGLGLRLIYFSYDVKMKEKGDIPEGYSVSREKKERFSLILESASTNQTSMYLCASSISGSGVEQFFGPGTRLTVL.

The chain recombines TRBV21-1 with TRBJ2-2; TRBD1, as called in the table, went unchecked against the DNA. TRBV21-1 is an annotated pseudogene. The CDR3 extends over 18 amino acids. CDR3 DNA sequence: TGTGCCACCTCCAACGCCCCCCCGGGACAGATAAACACCGGGGAGCTGTTTTTT. Amino acid sequence: CATSNAPPGQINTGELFF.

The V call is TRBV27, the J call TRBJ2-7, with a tentative D call TRBD1 (5 bases). V lost 6 bases and J 0 bases, leaving 9 bases between the germline ends. The CDR3 is 13 residues long. Germline loops: CDR1 MNHEY, CDR2 SMNVEV (reference sequence). The CDR3 is CASRAGHSYEQYF. Here the CDR3 DNA reads TGTGCCAGCAGGGCAGGGCACTCCTACGAGCAGTACTTC.

J is TRBJ2-3 and V is TRBV28; 8 nucleotides match TRBD1. The CDR3 loop spans 15 amino acids. CDR1 is MDHEN and CDR2 is SYDVKM in the germline V gene. V dropped 3 bases and J dropped 2; count of bases not matched to a gene: 4. The CDR3 DNA sequence: TGTGCCAGCAGTTTGTGGCAGGGGGCCACAGATACGCAGTATTTT. Protein: CASSLWQGATDTQYF.

The rearrangement uses TRBV6-5 and TRBJ1-4; 9 positions match TRBD1. With V trimmed by 0 bases and J by 8 bases, 4 bases remained unmatched. CDR3 size: 15 residues. CDR1 and CDR2 (germline): MNHEY, SVGAGI. CDR3 DNA: TGTGCCAGCAGTTACTCCGGGACAGGGTGGGAAAAACTGTTTTTT. This sequence encodes CASSYSGTGWEKLFF.

The table lists this clone with a count of one. V is TRBV11-3 and J is TRBJ2-1, with 13 bases identical to TRBD2. The CDR3 has 15 residues. The germline CDR1 and CDR2 sequences are SGHNT and YENEEA. Trimming took 5 bases from V and 7 from J; bases not matched to a gene: 5. In DNA form, the CDR3 reads TGTGCCAGCAGCACGGGGACTAGCGGGATAAATGAGCAGTTCTTC. It encodes CASSTGTSGINEQFF.

The rearrangement uses TRBV6-6 and TRBJ1-5; D is ambiguous. Trimming took off 1 base at V and 4 bases at J, with 8 bases between the two ends. Germline V gene data show CDR1 as MNHNY and CDR2 as SVGAGI (reference sequence). The CDR3 loop spans 14 amino acids. CDR3: CASSYFRVNQPQHF. DNA of the CDR3: TGTGCCAGCAGTTACTTCAGAGTGAATCAGCCCCAGCATTTT.

The chain's CDR3 is CASSPGSGGEKLFF. CDR3 coding DNA: TGTGCCAGCAGCCCCGGGTCGGGAGGGGAAAAACTGTTTTTT. V is TRBV7-9 and J is TRBJ1-4; D unresolved. The germline V gene has CDR1 SEHNR and CDR2 FQNEAQ (reference sequence). V dropped 5 bases and J dropped 8 bases, with 15 bases sitting between them. This CDR3 contains 14 residues.